One sample yielded the 23 T cell receptor beta chains listed below, sequenced in a study of T cell repertoires in cytomegalovirus infection. TCRdb redid the calling of the reads with MiXCR, one entry per CDR3 protein. The data show about 570,000 distinct CDR3 sequences, roughly 43% seen once. These receptors have no identified antigens. The source material was cultured PBMCs, sampled from culture after CMV antigen stimulation. All receptors come from a human donor in good health (CMV status not recorded). Some clones in this sample may be carry-over from other donors' samples.

This clonotype was detected many times. This chain connects TRBV7-2 to TRBJ2-3; no definite D call. This CDR3 has 14 amino acids. Germline lookup yields CDR1 SGHTA and CDR2 FQGNSA. The V gene lost 7 bases and the J gene lost 2 bases, with 13 bases spanning the gap. CDR3 sequence reads: CASTVRTNTDTQYF. CDR3 DNA sequence: TGTGCCAGCACCGTGCGTACTAACACAGATACGCAGTATTTT.

This clonotype was counted only a few times. The V and J genes are TRBV12-3 or TRBV12-4 and TRBJ2-1; no clear D gene. The CDR3 has 15 residues. Trimming cost V 2 bases and J 4 bases, with 12 bases left between them. CDR3 bases: TGTGCCAGCAGTTTATCAGCCAGCCAATACAATGAGCAGTTCTTC. This translates into CASSLSASQYNEQFF.

This chain joins TRBV7-2 and TRBJ2-3; D is unclear. Trimming left V 1 base short and J 4 bases short, with 12 bases between. The CDR3 totals 15 residues. Germline CDR1 is SGHTA and CDR2 is FQGNSA. This chain's CDR3 is CASSLGRAASDTQYF. The DNA of the CDR3 is TGTGCCAGCAGCTTAGGTCGGGCAGCATCAGATACGCAGTATTTT.

This clonotype was counted once. The CDR3: CASSLVTSWETQYF. The CDR3 DNA reads as TGTGCCAGCAGCTTAGTGACTAGCTGGGAGACCCAGTACTTC. The chain recombines TRBV7-6 with TRBJ2-5; 7 bases are a match to TRBD2. In germline, CDR1 is SGHVS, CDR2 FNYEAQ. Trimming at V came to 1 base and at J to 5 bases, leaving 4 bases not matched to a gene. The CDR3 extends over 14 amino acids. Supplemented by reference TRBV7-6 and TRBJ2-5, the full variable domain reads GAGVSQSPRYKVTKRGQDVALRCDPISGHVSLYWYRQALGQGPEFLTYFNYEAQQDKSGLPNDRFSAERPEGSISTLTIQRTEQRDSAMYRCASSLVTSWETQYFGPGTRLLVL.

The table lists this clonotype with a few counts. V usage is TRBV19 and J usage is TRBJ1-1, with 8 bases fitting TRBD1. Trimming removed 6 bases from V and 4 bases from J; junction bases left unmatched: 7. Germline-derived CDR1 and CDR2 are LNHDA and SQIVND (reference sequence). This CDR3 spans 14 amino acids. The CDR3 region has the DNA TGTGCCAGTAGATTTGCAGGGGGCGTCACTGAAGCTTTCTTT. Protein product: CASRFAGGVTEAFF. Supplemented by reference TRBV19 and TRBJ1-1, the full variable domain reads DGGITQSPKYLFRKEGQNVTLSCEQNLNHDAMYWYRQDPGQGLRLIYYSQIVNDFQKGDIAEGYSVSREKKESFPLTVTSAQKNPTAFYLCASRFAGGVTEAFFGQGTRLTVV.

This clonotype is a singleton in its sample. This may come from a read error, since a much larger clone is one base off. V usage is TRBV7-2 and J usage is TRBJ1-1; D is unclear. CDR1 is SGHTA, CDR2 FQGNSA, per germline. The germline V and J ends were trimmed by 1 base and 11 bases, with 14 bases remaining between them. The CDR3 is made up of 13 amino acids. In DNA, the CDR3 is TGTGCCAGCAGCTTAGGTCAGGCAGGTGACGCTTTCTTT. It codes for CASSLGQAGDAFF.

This chain joins TRBV5-4 and TRBJ2-2; a possible D gene is TRBD2 (6 bases). Germline values: CDR1 SGHNT, CDR2 YYREEE (reference sequence). The CDR3 is 17 residues long. Trimming cost V 4 bases and J 3 bases, with 19 bases left between them. CDR3 sequence: CASSRPVSGLDTGELFF. The DNA of the CDR3 is TGTGCCAGCAGCCGTCCGGTTAGCGGATTAGACACCGGGGAGCTGTTTTTT.

The V call is TRBV19, the J call TRBJ1-5; D gene unclear. CDR1 LNHDA and CDR2 SQIVND come from the germline V gene (reference sequence). Deletions cut 3 bases from V and 0 bases from J, with 6 bases between. The CDR3 spans 14 residues. Here the CDR3 DNA reads TGTGCCAGTAGTATGGCAGTTAGCAATCAGCCCCAGCATTTT. This encodes CASSMAVSNQPQHF. The variable domain in full, completed from reference TRBV19 and TRBJ1-5, reads DGGITQSPKYLFRKEGQNVTLSCEQNLNHDAMYWYRQDPGQGLRLIYYSQIVNDFQKGDIAEGYSVSREKKESFPLTVTSAQKNPTAFYLCASSMAVSNQPQHFGDGTRLSIL.

V gene TRBV6-6 combines with J gene TRBJ2-1; no firm D call. The CDR3 sequence is 13 residues long. V gave up 6 bases and J gave up 2 bases, with 8 bases separating them. The germline V gene has CDR1 MNHNY and CDR2 SVGAGI (reference sequence). CDR3 loop: CASRPPAYNEQFF. The CDR3 nucleotides read TGTGCCAGCAGGCCCCCGGCCTACAATGAGCAGTTCTTC.

The genes are TRBV12-3 or TRBV12-4 and TRBJ1-5; the D gene is possibly TRBD1 (5 bases). The V end lost 6 bases, the J end lost 5 bases, and 14 bases lay between the germline ends. CDR3 size: 14 residues. This CDR3 reads CASSPSGTDQPQHF. CDR3 DNA sequence: TGTGCCAGCAGCCCCTCGGGGACCGATCAGCCCCAGCATTTT.

This clonotype was counted only a few times. V gene TRBV7-2 combines with J gene TRBJ2-1; 10 bases match TRBD2. With V trimmed by 0 bases and J by 4 bases, 15 bases remained unmatched. Germline V CDR1 and CDR2: SGHTA, FQGNSA. CDR3 length: 20 amino acids. The CDR3 is CASSLAGGTRTSGAYNEQFF. In DNA form, the CDR3 reads TGTGCCAGCAGCTTAGCGGGGGGGACAAGGACTAGCGGCGCATACAATGAGCAGTTCTTC.

This clonotype has only a few counts. The CDR3 coding sequence is TGTGCCAGCGCTGCCTTTAGCGGGGGATACGAGCAGTACTTC. Translated, it gives CASAAFSGGYEQYF. The genes are TRBV7-8 and TRBJ2-7, with 9 bases lining up with TRBD2. The CDR3 is 14 residues long. Per germline, CDR1 SGHVS and CDR2 FQNEAQ. V trimming: 8 bases; J trimming: 4 bases; junction bases outside the gene matches: 9.

The sample holds a few counts of this clonotype. The chain combines TRBV6-5 with TRBJ1-4; D uncertain. CDR1 MNHEY and CDR2 SVGAGI come from the germline V gene. There are 11 residues in the CDR3. V gave up 5 bases and J gave up 5 bases, with 3 bases separating them. CDR3 nucleotides: TGTGCCAGCAGTAAAAATGAAAAACTGTTTTTT. This translates into CASSKNEKLFF.

This clonotype was seen only a few times. The chain couples TRBV12-3 or TRBV12-4 to TRBJ2-3, with 12 bases that match TRBD2. The CDR3 consists of 18 residues. J lost 3 bases, V lost 6 bases, and 13 bases had no gene match. The CDR3 bases are TGTGCCAGCAGCCTGATCGTTTCTAGCGGGGGGGATACAGATACGCAGTATTTT. Amino acid sequence: CASSLIVSSGGDTDTQYF.

The J gene is TRBJ2-3, the V gene TRBV19; D not certain. Germline V gene data show CDR1 as LNHDA and CDR2 as SQIVND (reference sequence). The germline V and J ends were trimmed by 5 bases and 6 bases, with 12 bases remaining between them. This CDR3 has 13 residues. CDR3 loop: CASSPKLRDTQYF. As DNA, the CDR3 is TGTGCCAGTAGTCCGAAATTACGGGATACGCAGTATTTT. The whole variable domain, remainder taken from reference TRBV19 and TRBJ2-3, is DGGITQSPKYLFRKEGQNVTLSCEQNLNHDAMYWYRQDPGQGLRLIYYSQIVNDFQKGDIAEGYSVSREKKESFPLTVTSAQKNPTAFYLCASSPKLRDTQYFGPGTRLTVL.

V and J are TRBV19 and TRBJ1-1; the D is unclear. The CDR3 loop spans 15 amino acids. Trimming stripped 4 bases from V and 0 bases from J, with 12 bases between. Germline lookup yields CDR1 LNHDA and CDR2 SQIVND (reference sequence). The CDR3: CASSKALLMNTEAFF. The CDR3 DNA reads TGTGCCAGTAGTAAGGCACTGCTCATGAACACTGAAGCTTTCTTT.

This clonotype turned up a few times. The chain has TRBV7-2 and TRBJ2-5, with a possible D match to TRBD2 (6 bases). CDR3 length: 14 residues. Trimming took 3 bases from V and 2 from J, leaving 10 bases between them. Germline V CDR1 and CDR2: SGHTA, FQGNSA. The CDR3 DNA reads as TGTGCCAGCAGCTTTCGGGCGGGGCAAGAGACCCAGTACTTC. Translated, it gives CASSFRAGQETQYF.

The chain is built from TRBV5-4 and TRBJ2-3, with 8 bases identical to TRBD2. Per germline, CDR1 SGHNT and CDR2 YYREEE (reference sequence). The CDR3 sequence is 15 residues long. With V trimmed by 6 bases and J by 4 bases, 10 bases remained unmatched. This chain's CDR3 is CASKVGRAEADTQYF. The DNA of the CDR3 is TGTGCCAGCAAGGTCGGGAGGGCCGAAGCAGATACGCAGTATTTT.

This clonotype was counted only a few times. The rearrangement links TRBV20-1 to TRBJ1-4; D not certain. Germline CDR1 reads DFQATT; CDR2 reads SNEGSKA (reference sequence). The CDR3 length is 14 residues. Deletions cut 3 bases from V and 5 bases from J, with 13 bases between. The CDR3 loop reads CSASYPERNEKLFF. The CDR3 DNA sequence: TGCAGTGCTAGCTACCCAGAGAGAAATGAAAAACTGTTTTTT.

The V gene is TRBV10-2, the J gene TRBJ1-1; D is undetermined. V lost 7 bases and J 4 bases, leaving 13 bases between the germline ends. This CDR3 comprises 13 residues. CDR1 and CDR2 (germline): WSHSY, SAAADI. CDR3 sequence: CASKDWEGTEAFF. The CDR3, as DNA: TGCGCCAGCAAAGATTGGGAGGGCACTGAAGCTTTCTTT.

This chain uses TRBV2 with TRBJ1-2; D is possibly TRBD1 (6 bases). CDR3 length: 13 amino acids. Between the trimmed V and J ends, which lost 7 bases and 4 bases, there was a span of 13 bases. The germline CDR1 and CDR2 sequences are SNHLY and FYNNEI. CDR3 DNA: TGTGCCAGCACCGAAGACAGGCCCTATGGCTACACCTTC. It translates to CASTEDRPYGYTF.

V usage is TRBV9 and J usage is TRBJ2-2; 7 bases match TRBD2. Germline V gives CDR1 SGDLS, CDR2 YYNGEE. V was clipped by 0 bases and J by 4 bases; unmatched bases: 3. The length of the CDR3 is 15 residues. CDR3 loop: CASSVAAGVTGELFF. CDR3 in DNA: TGTGCCAGCAGCGTAGCGGCGGGAGTCACCGGGGAGCTGTTTTTT. Full variable domain (remainder filled in from reference TRBV9 and TRBJ2-2): DSGVTQTPKHLITATGQRVTLRCSPRSGDLSVYWYQQSLDQGLQFLIQYYNGEERAKGNILERFSAQQFPDLHSELNLSSLELGDSALYFCASSVAAGVTGELFFGEGSRLTVL.

This clonotype has just a few counts. The gene calls are TRBV19 and TRBJ2-7; perhaps TRBD2 as D (5 bases). Germline V lookup: CDR1 LNHDA, CDR2 SQIVND (reference sequence). Deletions cut 3 bases from V and 4 bases from J, with 16 bases between. This CDR3 spans 15 amino acids. Here the CDR3 reads CASSIFLLGAYEQYF. CDR3 DNA: TGTGCCAGTAGTATTTTCCTTTTGGGAGCTTACGAGCAGTACTTC.